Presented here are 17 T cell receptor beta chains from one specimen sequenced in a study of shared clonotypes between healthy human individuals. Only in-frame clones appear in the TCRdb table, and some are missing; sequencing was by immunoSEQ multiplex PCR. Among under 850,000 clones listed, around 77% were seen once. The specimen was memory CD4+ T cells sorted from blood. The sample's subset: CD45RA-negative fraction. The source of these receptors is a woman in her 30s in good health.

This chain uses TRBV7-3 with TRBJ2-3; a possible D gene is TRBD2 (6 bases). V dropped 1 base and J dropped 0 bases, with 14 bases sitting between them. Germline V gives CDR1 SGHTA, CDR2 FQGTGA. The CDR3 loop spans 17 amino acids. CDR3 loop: CASSLIEVAASTDTQYF. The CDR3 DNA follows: TGTGCCAGCAGCTTAATTGAGGTAGCGGCTAGCACAGATACGCAGTATTTT.

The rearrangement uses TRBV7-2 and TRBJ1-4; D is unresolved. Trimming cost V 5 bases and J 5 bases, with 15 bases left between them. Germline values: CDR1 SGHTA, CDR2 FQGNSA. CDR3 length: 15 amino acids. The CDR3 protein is CASSDALGLNEKLFF. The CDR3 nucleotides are TGTGCCAGCAGCGACGCCCTGGGGTTGAATGAAAAACTGTTTTTT.

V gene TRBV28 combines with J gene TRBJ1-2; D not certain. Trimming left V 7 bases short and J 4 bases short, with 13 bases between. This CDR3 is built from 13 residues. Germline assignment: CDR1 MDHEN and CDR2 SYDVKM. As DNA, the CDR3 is TGTGCCAGCAAAGGCGGCTCCCTCTATGGCTACACCTTC. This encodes CASKGGSLYGYTF.

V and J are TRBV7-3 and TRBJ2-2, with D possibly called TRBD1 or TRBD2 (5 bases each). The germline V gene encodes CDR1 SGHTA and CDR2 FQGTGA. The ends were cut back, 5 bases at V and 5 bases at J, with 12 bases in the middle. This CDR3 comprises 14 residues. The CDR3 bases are TGTGCCAGCAGCCCCTGGGGGTGGACCGGGGAGCTGTTTTTT. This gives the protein CASSPWGWTGELFF. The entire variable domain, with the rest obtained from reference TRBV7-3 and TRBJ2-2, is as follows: GAGVSQTPSNKVTEKGKYVELRCDPISGHTALYWYRQSLGQGPEFLIYFQGTGAADDSGLPNDRFFAVRPEGSVSTLKIQRTERGDSAVYLCASSPWGWTGELFFGEGSRLTVL.

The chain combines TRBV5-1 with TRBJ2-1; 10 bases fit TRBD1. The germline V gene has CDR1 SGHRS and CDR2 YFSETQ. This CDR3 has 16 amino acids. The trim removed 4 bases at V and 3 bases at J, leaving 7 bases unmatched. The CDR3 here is CASSTLTGGLYNEQFF. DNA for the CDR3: TGCGCCAGCAGCACCCTGACAGGGGGCCTCTACAATGAGCAGTTCTTC.

CDR3 in amino acids: CASNGGPSQPQHF. CDR3 sequence (DNA): TGTGCCAGTAACGGGGGCCCCTCGCAGCCCCAGCATTTT. The V gene is TRBV19, the J gene TRBJ1-5, with D possibly matching TRBD1 (6 bases). V lost 7 bases and J 7 bases, leaving 14 bases between the germline ends. The V gene's germline CDR1 is LNHDA and CDR2 SQIVND (reference sequence). This CDR3 is built from 13 residues.

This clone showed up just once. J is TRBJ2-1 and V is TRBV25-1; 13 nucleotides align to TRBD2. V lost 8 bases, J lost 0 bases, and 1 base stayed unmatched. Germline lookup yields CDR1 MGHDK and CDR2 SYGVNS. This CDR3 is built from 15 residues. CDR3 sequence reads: CASGTSGTSYNEQFF. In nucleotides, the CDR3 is TGTGCCAGCGGGACTAGCGGGACCTCCTACAATGAGCAGTTCTTC.

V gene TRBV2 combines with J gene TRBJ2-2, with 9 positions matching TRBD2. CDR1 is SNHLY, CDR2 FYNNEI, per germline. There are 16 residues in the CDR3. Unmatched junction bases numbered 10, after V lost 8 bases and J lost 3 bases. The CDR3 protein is CASRANRLADTGELFF. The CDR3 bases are TGTGCCAGCCGGGCTAACCGACTAGCGGACACCGGGGAGCTGTTTTTT. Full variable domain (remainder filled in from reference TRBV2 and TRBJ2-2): EPEVTQTPSHQVTQMGQEVILRCVPISNHLYFYWYRQILGQKVEFLVSFYNNEISEKSEIFDDQFSVERPDGSNFTLKIRSTKLEDSAMYFCASRANRLADTGELFFGEGSRLTVL.

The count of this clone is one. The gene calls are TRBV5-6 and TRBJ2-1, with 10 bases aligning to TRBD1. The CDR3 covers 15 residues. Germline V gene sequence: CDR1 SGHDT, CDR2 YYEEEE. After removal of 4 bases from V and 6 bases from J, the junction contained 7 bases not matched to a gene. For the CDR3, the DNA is TGTGCCAGCAGCCGACAGGGGGCGCGGGGCAATGAGCAGTTCTTC. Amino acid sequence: CASSRQGARGNEQFF.

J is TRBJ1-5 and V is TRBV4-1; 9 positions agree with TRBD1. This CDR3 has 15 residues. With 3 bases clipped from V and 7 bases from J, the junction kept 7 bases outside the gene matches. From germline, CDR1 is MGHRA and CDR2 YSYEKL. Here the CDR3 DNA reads TGCGCCAGCAGCCAGGGGGACAGGGAAAAACAGCCCCAGCATTTT. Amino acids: CASSQGDREKQPQHF.

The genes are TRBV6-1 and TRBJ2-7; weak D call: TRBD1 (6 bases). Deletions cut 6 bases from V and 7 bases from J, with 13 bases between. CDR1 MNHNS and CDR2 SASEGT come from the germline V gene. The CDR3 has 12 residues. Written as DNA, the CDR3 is TGTGCCAGCAGGGTACAGGGTTGGGAGCAGTACTTC. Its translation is CASRVQGWEQYF.

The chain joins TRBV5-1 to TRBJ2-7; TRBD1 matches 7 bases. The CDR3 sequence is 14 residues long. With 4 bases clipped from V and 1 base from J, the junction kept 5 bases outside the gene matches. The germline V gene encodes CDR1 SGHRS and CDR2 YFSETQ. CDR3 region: CASSRPGGSYEQYF. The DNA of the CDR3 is TGCGCCAGCAGCCGGCCAGGGGGATCCTACGAGCAGTACTTC.

The CDR3 here is CASSLGPQETQYF. The CDR3 coding sequence is TGTGCCAGCAGTTTGGGCCCCCAAGAGACCCAGTACTTC. The V and J genes are TRBV28 and TRBJ2-5; D is ambiguous. The CDR3 loop spans 13 amino acids. Trimming removed 3 bases from V and 1 base from J, with 6 bases in between. Germline CDR1 and CDR2: MDHEN and SYDVKM.

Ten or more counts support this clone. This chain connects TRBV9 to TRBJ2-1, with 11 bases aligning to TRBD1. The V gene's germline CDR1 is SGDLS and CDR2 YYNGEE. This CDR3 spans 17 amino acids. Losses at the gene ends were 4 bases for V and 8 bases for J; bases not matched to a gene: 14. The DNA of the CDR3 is TGTGCCAGCAGCAGGATCAGGGACAGGGGGACGCACCATGAGCAGTTCTTC. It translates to CASSRIRDRGTHHEQFF.

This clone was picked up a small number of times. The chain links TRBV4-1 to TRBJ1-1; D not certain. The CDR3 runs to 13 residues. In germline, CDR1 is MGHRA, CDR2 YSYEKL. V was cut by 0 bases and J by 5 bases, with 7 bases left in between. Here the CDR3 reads CASSQDSGTEAFF. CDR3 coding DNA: TGCGCCAGCAGCCAAGACAGTGGGACTGAAGCTTTCTTT.

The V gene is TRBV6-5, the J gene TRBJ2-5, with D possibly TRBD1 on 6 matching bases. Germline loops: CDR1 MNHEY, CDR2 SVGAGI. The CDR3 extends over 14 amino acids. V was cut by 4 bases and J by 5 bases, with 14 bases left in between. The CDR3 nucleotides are TGTGCCAGCAGTTCCCAGGGGTTGAGGGAGACCCAGTACTTC. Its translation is CASSSQGLRETQYF.

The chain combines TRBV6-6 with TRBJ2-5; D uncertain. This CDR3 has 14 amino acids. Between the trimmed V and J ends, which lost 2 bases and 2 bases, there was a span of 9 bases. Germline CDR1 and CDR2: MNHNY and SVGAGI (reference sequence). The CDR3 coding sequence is TGTGCCAGCAGTTACGCGGCAGCACAAGAGACCCAGTACTTC. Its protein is CASSYAAAQETQYF.